The 6 T cell receptor beta chains below come from one sample, sequenced in a study of CD8 T cells in Susac syndrome. It was with random hexamers that about 0.45 to 1 ug RNA was reverse transcribed. TCRdb re-called the immunoSEQ multiplex PCR reads through MiXCR, storing one row per CDR3 protein. Counted here are some 110,000 distinct CDR3 sequences, around 94% occurring once; the ten biggest clones make up over 0.065%. Source material: CD4+ T cells from PBMCs. The receptors were gathered from a human donor in good health.

This rearrangement joins TRBV7-9 to TRBJ2-5, with D possibly being TRBD2 (6 bases). In germline, CDR1 is SEHNR, CDR2 FQNEAQ (reference sequence). CDR3 size: 14 residues. Trimming removed 3 bases at V and 2 bases at J, with 10 bases between. CDR3 in amino acids: CASSFGSRQETQYF. DNA of the CDR3: TGTGCCAGCAGCTTCGGGAGTAGGCAAGAGACCCAGTACTTC. Supplemented by reference TRBV7-9 and TRBJ2-5, the full variable domain reads DTGVSQNPRHKITKRGQNVTFRCDPISEHNRLYWYRQTLGQGPEFLTYFQNEAQLEKSRLLSDRFSAERPKGSFSTLEIQRTEQGDSAMYLCASSFGSRQETQYFGPGTRLLVL.

This chain links TRBV27 with TRBJ2-2; the D gene is possibly TRBD1 (6 bases). This CDR3 is 16 amino acids long. Deletions cut 6 bases from V and 2 bases from J, with 16 bases between. CDR1 and CDR2 (germline): MNHEY, SMNVEV (reference sequence). The CDR3 here is CASRGTSRTNTGELFF. The CDR3 DNA follows: TGTGCCAGCAGAGGGACATCCCGAACTAACACCGGGGAGCTGTTTTTT.

This chain links TRBV5-1 with TRBJ2-7; no clear D gene. The germline gives CDR1 SGHRS, CDR2 YFSETQ. With 4 bases removed from V and 5 bases from J, the gap between germline ends came to 10 bases. The CDR3 is made up of 12 amino acids. The CDR3 reads CASSAPSNEQYF. CDR3 sequence (DNA): TGCGCCAGCAGCGCCCCTTCCAACGAGCAGTACTTC.

V gene TRBV7-9 combines with J gene TRBJ1-1, with D possibly TRBD1 on 5 matching bases. V was clipped by 7 bases and J by 3 bases, with 18 bases between them. Per the germline V gene, CDR1 is SEHNR and CDR2 is FQNEAQ (reference sequence). The CDR3 has 15 amino acids. The CDR3 loop is CASTLGVGSDTEAFF. CDR3 nucleotides: TGTGCCAGCACCCTAGGGGTGGGCAGTGACACTGAAGCTTTCTTT.

The chain links TRBV5-6 to TRBJ1-1; D may be TRBD1 (5 bases). The germline CDR1 and CDR2 sequences are SGHDT and YYEEEE. CDR3 length: 16 residues. Trimming took 4 bases from V and 2 from J, leaving 18 bases between them. The CDR3 protein is CASSLNPGRGNTEAFF. DNA of the CDR3: TGTGCCAGCAGCCTCAATCCAGGGAGGGGAAACACTGAAGCTTTCTTT.

The chain recombines TRBV27 with TRBJ1-1, with D perhaps matching TRBD1 (6 bases). CDR1 MNHEY and CDR2 SMNVEV come from the germline V gene (reference sequence). V was clipped by 8 bases and J by 3 bases, with 13 bases between them. There are 13 residues in the CDR3. The CDR3 DNA sequence: TGTGCCAGCGGGGGGGCGCGGGACACTGAAGCTTTCTTT. Protein sequence: CASGGARDTEAFF.